Listed here are 12 T cell receptor beta chains from one sample, sequenced in a study of early T cells in non-severe SARS-CoV-2 infection. Each CDR3 protein is one row after TCRdb ran MiXCR on the 5' RACE reads. The sample contains almost 65,000 distinct CDR3 sequences, 4.9% of which appear only once. Sequencing input: whole blood. The receptors here all came from an adult who was a healthcare worker with PCR-confirmed SARS-CoV-2 infection or an uninfected control (not recorded which).

The rearrangement links TRBV7-2 to TRBJ2-2; D is uncertain. The CDR3 has 15 amino acids. V lost 1 base, J lost 1 base, and 7 bases lay in between. Germline CDR1 reads SGHTA; CDR2 reads FQGNSA. CDR3 DNA: TGTGCCAGCAGCTTAGGGACGAGGAACACCGGGGAGCTGTTTTTT. It specifies CASSLGTRNTGELFF.

There are many counts of this clonotype. The chain links TRBV7-9 to TRBJ2-1; 13 bases are a match to TRBD2. The CDR3 spans 15 residues. V shed 5 bases and J 6 bases; nucleotides not matched to a gene: 4. Per the germline V gene, CDR1 is SEHNR and CDR2 is FQNEAQ (reference sequence). The CDR3 coding sequence is TGTGCCAGCAGCCCGACTAGCGGGAGGTTCAATGAGCAGTTCTTC. Translation gives CASSPTSGRFNEQFF. The full variable domain, with the rest looked up from reference TRBV7-9 and TRBJ2-1, is DTGVSQNPRHKITKRGQNVTFRCDPISEHNRLYWYRQTLGQGPEFLTYFQNEAQLEKSRLLSDRFSAERPKGSFSTLEIQRTEQGDSAMYLCASSPTSGRFNEQFFGPGTRLTVL.

The V gene is TRBV7-6, the J gene TRBJ2-1; no clear D. V shed 5 bases and J shed 8 bases, with 10 bases lying between them. CDR3 length: 12 amino acids. Germline CDR1 and CDR2: SGHVS and FNYEAQ. This CDR3 is CASSPLSDEQFF. The CDR3 DNA reads TGTGCCAGCAGCCCCCTCTCCGATGAGCAGTTCTTC.

This clonotype was counted many times. The CDR3 is CASRDQLFSNEQFF. The CDR3, as DNA: TGTGCCAGCAGGGACCAGCTTTTCTCCAATGAGCAGTTCTTC. The chain is built from TRBV13 and TRBJ2-1; D is unresolved. The CDR3 runs to 14 residues. The V gene lost 6 bases and the J gene lost 6 bases, with 15 bases spanning the gap. The germline V gene encodes CDR1 PRHDT and CDR2 FYEKMQ (reference sequence).

This clonotype was detected ten times or more. This chain links TRBV20-1 with TRBJ2-1; 7 bases fit TRBD2. From germline, CDR1 is DFQATT and CDR2 SNEGSKA (reference sequence). The CDR3 consists of 16 residues. The V segment lost 5 bases and the J segment 5 bases; nucleotides outside the gene matches: 15. CDR3 bases: TGCAGTGCTCGGACCCTAGCGGACCTAGGGCACAATGAGCAGTTCTTC. Its protein is CSARTLADLGHNEQFF.

Many counts were recorded for this clonotype. The chain joins TRBV15 to TRBJ1-5; 7 bases map to TRBD1. The junction had 6 bases not matched to a gene; V was cut back by 0 bases and J by 4 bases. Germline CDR1 LNHNV, CDR2 YYDKDF (reference sequence). The CDR3 spans 16 residues. The CDR3: CATSRDLGRGNQPQHF. CDR3 nucleotides: TGTGCCACCAGCAGAGATCTGGGCAGGGGGAATCAGCCCCAGCATTTT. Full variable domain (rest looked up from reference TRBV15 and TRBJ1-5): DAMVIQNPRYQVTQFGKPVTLSCSQTLNHNVMYWYQQKSSQAPKLLFHYYDKDFNNEADTPDNFQSRRPNTSFCFLDIRSPGLGDTAMYLCATSRDLGRGNQPQHFGDGTRLSIL.

V is TRBV7-9 and J is TRBJ2-7; 7 bases are a match to TRBD1. Losses at the gene ends were 5 bases for V and 5 bases for J; bases not matched to a gene: 12. In germline, CDR1 is SEHNR, CDR2 FQNEAQ (reference sequence). This CDR3 region has 15 residues. CDR3 nucleotides: TGTGCCAGCAGCGTCTACAGGGGAGCAGTAGACGAGCAGTACTTC. This codes for CASSVYRGAVDEQYF.

This clonotype was seen repeatedly, ten times or more. V is TRBV6-5 and J is TRBJ2-7; 9 bases line up with TRBD1. This CDR3 has 15 residues. CDR1 and CDR2 from the germline V gene are MNHEY and SVGAGI. With V trimmed by 0 bases and J by 6 bases, 6 bases remained unmatched. This CDR3 reads CASSYSSNRGREQYF. DNA for the CDR3: TGTGCCAGCAGTTACTCGAGTAACAGGGGGCGCGAGCAGTACTTC.

About this clonotype: This sequence may be a read error, since a much larger clone differs from it by one base. The chain couples TRBV11-3 to TRBJ2-1; unclear D gene. Germline V gene sequence: CDR1 SGHNT, CDR2 YENEEA. This CDR3 spans 13 amino acids. The CDR3 region has the DNA TGTGCCAGCAGCTTAGGGTTTTTGAATGAGGAGTTCTTC. Amino acid sequence: CASSLGFLNEEFF.

This clonotype has a count of ten or more. DNA of the CDR3: TGCAGCGTTGAAGATTATGCGGGTCAAACTCGGGACACAGATACGCAGTATTTT. This gives the protein CSVEDYAGQTRDTDTQYF. The rearrangement joins TRBV29-1 to TRBJ2-3; tentative D call: TRBD2 (5 bases). This CDR3 has 18 residues. Germline CDR1 is SQVTM and CDR2 is ANQGSEA. V lost 0 bases and J lost 2, with 21 bases in between.

The rearrangement uses TRBV10-3 and TRBJ1-2, with TRBD1 identical over 7 bases. This CDR3 has 14 residues. Germline V CDR1 and CDR2: ENHRY, SYGVKD. V trimming: 5 bases; J trimming: 6 bases; junction bases outside the gene matches: 9. CDR3 coding DNA: TGTGCCATCAGTAGTACCGGGACAGCCGATGGCTACACCTTC. Translated, it gives CAISSTGTADGYTF.

This clonotype was observed at least ten times. The V and J genes are TRBV20-1 and TRBJ2-3; D is possibly TRBD1 (6 bases). Germline assignment: CDR1 DFQATT and CDR2 SNEGSKA (reference sequence). This CDR3 spans 13 amino acids. V was clipped by 3 bases and J by 2 bases, with 9 bases between them. The CDR3 is CSARQGYTDTQYF. In DNA form, the CDR3 reads TGCAGTGCTAGGCAGGGGTACACAGATACGCAGTATTTT.